The sequence of this T cell receptor (beta chain) was determined in a study of T-cell memory formation after mild COVID-19 (dated by TCRdb to about 2021). Concerning the study at large: TCR sequence clusters from the two donors were found to be largely donor specific. In two donors, T-cell clones that expanded and contracted after mild COVID-19 were followed by sequencing TCRalpha and TCRbeta repertoires longitudinally. Two young, previously healthy adult volunteers, one female and one male, were included in the cohort. Broader findings and caveats from the paper: Contracting CD4+ clones were found mainly in CM and EM memory subsets, while CD8+ clones were enriched in EMRA. SARS-CoV-2 specificity was not confirmed for the second-wave clones peaking on day 37. The detection of some responding clones in pre-infection memory suggests that pre-existing cross-reactive memory T cells joined the SARS-CoV-2 response. Balanced CD4/CD8 phenotypes were observed for clones contracting from day 15 to 85, whereas a bias towards CD4+ was observed for a second wave of clones expanding from day 15 to 37. Only a couple of mild cases were covered in the study, and larger cohorts including severe cases with pre-infection samples were considered necessary.

V is clipped by 3 bases and J by 2 bases, and the sequence between their germline boundaries is 11 bases long. Taken from the germline V gene (reference sequence), the CDR1 and CDR2 loops are SEHNR and FQNEAQ. From its cysteine to its valine, the CDR3 spans 14 amino acids. The retained sequence is limited to the CDR3, 42 bases, with the frame set at the first base. On this clonotype: It lacks a known antigen. No much larger clonotype is one base removed from it; base qualities were not supplied.

Ficoll-Paque density gradient centrifugation was the method used to isolate PBMCs. These reads were obtained on an Illumina NovaSeq 6000. cDNA libraries for TCRalpha and TCRbeta were prepared by 5'RACE using constant-segment primers, with sample barcodes and unique molecular identifiers added. Trizol reagent was used to extract RNA from every sample. Amplification of the libraries took two PCR steps, and the second step added a second sample barcode plus Illumina TruSeq adapters. Sequencing of libraries was performed on an Illumina NovaSeq with 2 x 150 bp paired-end reads. In the source study's methods: Reads were demultiplexed and collapsed into UMI-guided consensus sequences with migec v1.2.7. Using mixcr v2.1.11, the UMI consensuses were aligned to TRA and TRB V and J templates and assembled into clonotypes. A clonotype was counted as expanded or contracted only when both edgeR and NoisET called the clonotype significant, with the noise models trained on biological replicates. For edgeR calls, the cutoffs were a false discovery rate-adjusted p below 0.01 and a log2 fold-change threshold of 1. PCA with hierarchical clustering of max-normalized trajectories of the 1000 most abundant clonotypes was used as exploratory dynamics analysis. The CD4 or CD8 phenotype of responding clones was assigned using the separately sequenced CD4+ and CD8+ repertoires. Through fastp at Q25 and MiXCR, TCRdb rebuilt clones from the public reads, retaining in-frame beta chains. Identical CDR3 protein sequences are pooled into one entry, listed with their most common genes and DNA. In this record, the V and J calls reflect TCRdb's handling and not the investigators' own analysis. This sample holds about 350,000 distinct CDR3 sequences; around 14% were observed only once. Jointly, the top ten make up around 21% of the sample.

The sequence links TRBV7-9 to TRBJ2-7; matching of 5 bases hints at TRBD1 as the D gene. Sequenced material: PBMCs or a T cell subset sorted from them (not recorded which). The TCR sequence derives from a man aged 18 to 29 who had mild COVID-19 (a few samples of this study predate the infection). The sample titles of this study are shuffled in the database, so cell type and time point are left out; the donor was told from shared clones. The CDR3 loop reads CASSFDRVPYEQYV. Read as DNA, the sequence is TGTGCCAGCAGCTTCGACAGAGTACCCTACGAGCAGTACGTC.